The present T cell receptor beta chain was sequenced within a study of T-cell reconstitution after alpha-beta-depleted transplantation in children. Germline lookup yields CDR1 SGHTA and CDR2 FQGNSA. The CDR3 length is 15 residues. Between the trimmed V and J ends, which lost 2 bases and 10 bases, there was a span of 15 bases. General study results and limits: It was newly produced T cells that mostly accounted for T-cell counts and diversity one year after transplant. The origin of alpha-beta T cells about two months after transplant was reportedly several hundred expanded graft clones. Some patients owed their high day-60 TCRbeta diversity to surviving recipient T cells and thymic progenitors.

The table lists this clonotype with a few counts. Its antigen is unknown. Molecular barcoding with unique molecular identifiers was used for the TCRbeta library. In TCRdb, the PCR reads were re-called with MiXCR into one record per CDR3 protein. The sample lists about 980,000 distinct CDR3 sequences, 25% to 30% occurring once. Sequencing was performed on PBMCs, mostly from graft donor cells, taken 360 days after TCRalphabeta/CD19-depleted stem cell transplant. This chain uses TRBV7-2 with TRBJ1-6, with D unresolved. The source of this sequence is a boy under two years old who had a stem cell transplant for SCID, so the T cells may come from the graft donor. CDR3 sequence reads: CASSLQVKGGSPLHF. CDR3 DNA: TGTGCCAGCAGCTTACAAGTCAAGGGCGGCTCACCCCTCCACTTT.